One and the same sample provided the 2 T cell receptor beta chains below, sequenced in a study of blood T cells in healthy people across ages. A second PCR of 7 to 11 cycles used a sample-barcoded 5' primer and a J-beta primer mix. TCRdb reanalysed the 5' RACE reads using MiXCR and keeps one entry per CDR3 protein. The repertoire consists of about 800,000 distinct CDR3 sequences, with 58% occurring once and the leading ten covering 22%. The source material was blood. Every receptor here comes from a man younger than 40 in good health.

The chain combines TRBV28 with TRBJ2-1, with a weak D call TRBD1 (5 bases). CDR3 size: 14 residues. V was clipped by 3 bases and J by 6 bases, with 12 bases between them. CDR1 is MDHEN, CDR2 SYDVKM, per germline. CDR3 in amino acids: CASSFLSGFNEQFF. The CDR3 DNA reads TGTGCCAGCAGTTTTCTTTCAGGGTTCAATGAGCAGTTCTTC.

The chain employs TRBV7-8 and TRBJ1-5; D not resolved. Between the trimmed V and J ends, which lost 6 bases and 4 bases, there was a span of 10 bases. From germline, CDR1 is SGHVS and CDR2 FQNEAQ. The CDR3 has 13 amino acids. The CDR3 DNA follows: TGTGCCAGCAGTTCCCTTATAAATCAGCCCCAGCATTTT. Translated, it gives CASSSLINQPQHF.